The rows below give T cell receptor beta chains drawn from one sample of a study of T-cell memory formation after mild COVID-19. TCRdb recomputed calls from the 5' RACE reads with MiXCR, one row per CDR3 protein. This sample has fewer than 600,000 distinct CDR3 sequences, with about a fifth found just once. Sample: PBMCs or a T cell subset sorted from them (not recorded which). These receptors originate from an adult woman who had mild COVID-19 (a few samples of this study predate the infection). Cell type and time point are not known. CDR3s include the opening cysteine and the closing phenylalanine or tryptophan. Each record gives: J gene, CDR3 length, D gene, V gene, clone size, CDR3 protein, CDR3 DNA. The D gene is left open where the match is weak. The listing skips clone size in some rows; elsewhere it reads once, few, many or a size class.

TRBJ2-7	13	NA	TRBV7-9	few	CASSYGTLLEQYF	TGTGCCAGCAGCTACGGGACACTACTCGAGCAGTACTTC
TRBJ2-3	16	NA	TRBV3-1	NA	CASSQEFPTATDTQYF	TGTGCCAGCAGCCAAGAATTTCCAACCGCAACAGATACGCAGTATTTT
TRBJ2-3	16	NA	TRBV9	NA	CASSSPDYSDTDTQYF	TGTGCCAGCAGCTCCCCGGACTATTCAGACACAGATACGCAGTATTTT
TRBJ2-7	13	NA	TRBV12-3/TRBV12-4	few	CASSLPPPYEQYF	TGTGCCAGCAGTTTACCCCCCCCCTACGAGCAGTACTTC
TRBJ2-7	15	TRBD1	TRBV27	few	CASSLMRQGSREQYF	TGTGCCAGCAGTTTAATGAGACAGGGTAGTCGGGAGCAGTACTTC
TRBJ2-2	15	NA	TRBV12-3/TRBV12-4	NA	CASSWGGFSGGELFF	TGTGCCAGCAGTTGGGGGGGCTTCAGTGGCGGGGAGCTGTTTTTT
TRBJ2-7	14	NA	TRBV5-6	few	CASSLGSFLYEQYF	TGTGCCAGCAGCTTGGGCAGCTTCCTCTACGAGCAGTACTTC
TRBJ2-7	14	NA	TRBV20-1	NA	CSAESPGDSYEQYF	TGCAGTGCCGAAAGTCCAGGGGACTCCTACGAGCAGTACTTC
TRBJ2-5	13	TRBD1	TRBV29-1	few	CSVGTGSQETQYF	TGCAGCGTTGGGACAGGGTCCCAAGAGACCCAGTACTTC
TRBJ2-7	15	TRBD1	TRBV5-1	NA	CASSSRQGAPDEQYF	TGCGCCAGCAGCTCAAGACAGGGGGCTCCAGACGAGCAGTACTTC
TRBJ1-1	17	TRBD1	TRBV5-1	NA	CASSFRYIQGADTEAFF	TGCGCCAGCAGCTTTCGTTACATACAGGGGGCTGACACTGAAGCTTTCTTT
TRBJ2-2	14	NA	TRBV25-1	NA	CASSERANTGELFF	TGTGCCAGCAGTGAAAGGGCGAACACCGGGGAGCTGTTTTTT
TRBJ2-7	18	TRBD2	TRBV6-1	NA	CASSEAGLRAGVTYEQYF	TGTGCCAGCAGTGAAGCTGGTCTTCGAGCGGGAGTCACCTACGAGCAGTACTTC
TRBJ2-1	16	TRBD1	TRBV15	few	CATSRYAGTGDNEQFF	TGTGCCACCAGCAGATACGCCGGGACAGGGGACAATGAGCAGTTCTTC
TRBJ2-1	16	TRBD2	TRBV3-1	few	CASSHLAGWPYNEQFF	TGTGCCAGCAGCCACTTAGCGGGTTGGCCCTACAATGAGCAGTTCTTC
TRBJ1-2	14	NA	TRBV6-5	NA	CASSLSTVSYGYTF	TGTGCCAGCAGTCTTTCAACAGTTTCCTATGGCTACACCTTC
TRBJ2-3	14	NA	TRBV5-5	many	CASSLGPNTDTQYF	TGTGCCAGCAGCTTGGGGCCGAACACAGATACGCAGTATTTT
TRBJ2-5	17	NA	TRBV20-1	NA	CSASSADSLPMVETQYF	TGCAGTGCTAGTAGCGCAGACAGTCTGCCCATGGTGGAGACCCAGTACTTC